The following is a T cell receptor (beta chain) sequence with its context. The data originate from a study of blood T cell repertoires in COVID-19. Study context: The samples span acute and convalescent COVID-19 from the United States, Italy and Spain. Sample material is recorded as cDNA or gDNA derived from T cells, B-cell-depleted T cells, or PBMCs.

J lost 7 bases, V lost 5 bases, and 9 bases had no gene match. CDR3 length: 15 residues. The germline CDR1 and CDR2 sequences are MNHEY and SVGAGI. Authors' methods: Reference gene primer amplification gave nucleated cell count estimates. This table comes from immunoSEQ multiplex PCR, and its TCRdb copy is limited to in-frame clones, with some not included. That table is the source of V, J and clone size, and D and trimming were worked out from the DNA. This sample has about 18,000 clones; more than 75% occur once, and the top ten carry roughly 10%. The receptor's source is a human donor in a cohort sampled during active COVID-19. This chain uses TRBV6-5 with TRBJ1-4; 8 bases are shared with TRBD1. Input material: peripheral blood. The CDR3 DNA is TGTGCCAGCAGTCCGGACAGGGTACGGAGTGAAAAACTGTTTTTT. It translates to CASSPDRVRSEKLFF.